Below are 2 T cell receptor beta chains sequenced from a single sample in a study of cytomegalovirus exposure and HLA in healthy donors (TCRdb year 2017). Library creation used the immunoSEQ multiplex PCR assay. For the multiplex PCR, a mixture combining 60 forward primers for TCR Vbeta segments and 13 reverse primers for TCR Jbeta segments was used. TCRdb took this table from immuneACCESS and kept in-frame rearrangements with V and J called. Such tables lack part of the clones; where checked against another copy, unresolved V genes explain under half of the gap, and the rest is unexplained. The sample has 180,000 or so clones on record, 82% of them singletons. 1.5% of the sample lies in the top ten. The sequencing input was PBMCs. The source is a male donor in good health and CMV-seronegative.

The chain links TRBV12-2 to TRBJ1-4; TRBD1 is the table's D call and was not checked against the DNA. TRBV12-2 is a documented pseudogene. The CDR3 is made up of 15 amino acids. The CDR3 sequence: CASRLSSGFNEKLFF. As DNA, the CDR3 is TGTGCAAGTCGCTTATCATCAGGGTTTAATGAAAAACTGTTTTTT.

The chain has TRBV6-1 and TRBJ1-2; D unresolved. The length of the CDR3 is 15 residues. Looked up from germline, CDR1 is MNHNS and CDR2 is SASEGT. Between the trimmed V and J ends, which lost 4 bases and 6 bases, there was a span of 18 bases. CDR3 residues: CASSARPAPANGYTF. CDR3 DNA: TGTGCCAGCAGTGCTAGACCCGCCCCAGCTAATGGCTACACCTTC.